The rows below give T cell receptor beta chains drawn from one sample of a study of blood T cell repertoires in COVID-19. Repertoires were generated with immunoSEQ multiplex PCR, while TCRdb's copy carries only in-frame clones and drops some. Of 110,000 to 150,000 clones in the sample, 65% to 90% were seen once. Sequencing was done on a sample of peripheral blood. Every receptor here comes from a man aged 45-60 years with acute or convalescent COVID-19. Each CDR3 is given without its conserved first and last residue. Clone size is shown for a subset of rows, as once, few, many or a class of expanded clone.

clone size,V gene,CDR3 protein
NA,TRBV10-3,AIRPSGQGLPDGYT
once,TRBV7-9,ASSPASGSYEQY
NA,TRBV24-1,ATSDYETASGAF
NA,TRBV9,ASSPRTGHNVNTGELF
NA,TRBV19,ASSILRDNEQF
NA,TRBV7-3,ASGLRSGYT
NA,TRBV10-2,ASSESSGLAYEQY
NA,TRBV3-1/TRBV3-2,ASSDEGGPTNEKLF
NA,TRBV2,ASSPDSTYGYGYT
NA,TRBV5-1,ASRGGDISGELF
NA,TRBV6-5,ASRAAYNEQF
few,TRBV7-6,ASSLERETYEQY
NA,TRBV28,ASNDRDRGLGIRT
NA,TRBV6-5,ASSWDRANQPQH
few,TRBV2,ASSEDGWEGAF
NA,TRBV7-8,ASSLGAGERYEQF
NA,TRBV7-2,ASSFSYEQF
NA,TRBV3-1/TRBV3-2,ASSQTGLAGNTEAF
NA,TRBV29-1,SVEGGTGEKAYEQY
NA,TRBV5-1,ASSRLTSGGSNEQF
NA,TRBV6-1,ASSEGGRGIKQY
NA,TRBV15,ATSEGQGVRVQY
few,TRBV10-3,AISEGRGKNGYT
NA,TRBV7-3,ASSFPSGGYEQY
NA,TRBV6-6,ASSYEFRDYGYT
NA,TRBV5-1,ASSLGLAGGPLYNEQF
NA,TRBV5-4,ASSLPGLAGITDTQY
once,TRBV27,ASTGVTEAF
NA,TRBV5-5,ASSLAAQTEAF
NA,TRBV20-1,SASLLAGRTDTQY
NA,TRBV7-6,ASSLTGTNGFDEQY
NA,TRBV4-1,ASSYRDKASYGYT
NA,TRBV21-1,ASSKESRGTDTQY
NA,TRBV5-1,ASSFGVGSYNSPLH
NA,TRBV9,ASTLGGNSGNTIY
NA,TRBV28,ASSLTRGGGDTQY
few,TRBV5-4,ASSSELQQYEQY
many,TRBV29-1,SVEGGSGYSYEQY
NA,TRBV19,ASSILAGGDNEQF
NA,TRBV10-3,ATGYSGNTIY
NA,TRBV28,ASSIDTEAF
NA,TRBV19,ACGGGPVTGELF
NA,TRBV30,AWSPITPYGYT
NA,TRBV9,ASSLSGPSTDTQY
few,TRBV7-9,ASSPRAAYNEQF
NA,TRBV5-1,ASSLRAGDGTNEKLF
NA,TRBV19,ASSIDPGTRRNTIY
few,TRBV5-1,ASSLAGSSYNEQF
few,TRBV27,ASSPYYGTGNTIY
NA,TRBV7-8,ASSPLGSMAKNIQY
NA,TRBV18,ASSPPTGVGTDTQY
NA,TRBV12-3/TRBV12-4,ASSFSSNQPQH
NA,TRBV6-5,ASGFLGGRVEQY
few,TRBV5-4,ASSFGDTEAF
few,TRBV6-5,ASSYSREFVGELF
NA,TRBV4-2,ASSPTDRPNSPLH
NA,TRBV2,ASSVGRGASYNYGYT
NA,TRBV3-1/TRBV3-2,ASSQLGGKGPGAF
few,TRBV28,ASRIPGQANGYT
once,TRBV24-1,ATSDLRLASGRSYQDEQF